The subject of this entry is one T cell receptor beta chain. What it binds is unknown. These data come from a study of PD-1 blockade in classical Hodgkin lymphoma. Study-wide points: Later analyses included only patients treated at least 1 year post-ASCT. There remain no defined causes for the repertoire differences, which possibly reflect disease activity or prior therapy. Newly diagnosed patients and complete responders had comparable diversity at baseline.

Sequencing used immunoSEQ multiplex PCR; TCRdb keeps in-frame clones, though not all of them. The sample carries around 41,000 clones, over 60% recorded once. CDR1 is MDHEN and CDR2 is SYDVKM in the germline V gene. This CDR3 has 15 amino acids. V shed 3 bases, J shed 4 bases, and the junction held 3 bases outside the gene matches. Relapse was seen in all patients after autologous stem cell transplantation, and brentuximab vedotin exposure was variable. The best responses consisted of complete response, partial response or progressive disease. The origin of this receptor is a human donor with classical Hodgkin lymphoma. The chain links TRBV28 to TRBJ2-2, with 9 positions matching TRBD2. Sequencing was performed on peripheral blood mononuclear cells (PBMCs), taken at baseline. The CDR3 loop is CASSFMRGGTGELFF. The CDR3, as DNA: TGTGCCAGCAGTTTTATGCGGGGGGGCACCGGGGAGCTGTTTTTT. Variable domain in full (rest from reference TRBV28 and TRBJ2-2): DVKVTQSSRYLVKRTGEKVFLECVQDMDHENMFWYRQDPGLGLRLIYFSYDVKMKEKGDIPEGYSVSREKKERFSLILESASTNQTSMYLCASSFMRGGTGELFFGEGSRLTVL.